This entry lists 19 T cell receptor beta chains sequenced from one sample in a study of blood T cell repertoires in COVID-19. The repertoire was sequenced with immunoSEQ multiplex PCR; TCRdb's copy has only in-frame clones and lacks some. The data show about 240,000 clones, with 75% to 85% seen just once and around an eighth held by the top ten. Material: peripheral blood. All receptors come from a woman aged 55-69 years with active or convalescent COVID-19.

The chain combines TRBV5-1 with TRBJ2-1, with D maybe TRBD2 (6 bases). Trimming shortened V by 0 bases and J by 5 bases, and 24 bases separated the two germline ends. From germline, CDR1 is SGHRS and CDR2 YFSETQ. The CDR3 extends over 19 amino acids. The CDR3 loop reads CASSLAELARGAANNEQFF. DNA of the CDR3: TGCGCCAGCAGCTTGGCCGAACTAGCACGAGGGGCTGCCAACAATGAGCAGTTCTTC.

The genes are TRBV6-5 and TRBJ1-1; possible D gene TRBD1, 6 bases. V lost 7 bases and J 0 bases, leaving 12 bases between the germline ends. Germline CDR1 MNHEY, CDR2 SVGAGI. This CDR3 is 14 amino acids long. This CDR3 reads CASNGQFMNTEAFF. Written as DNA, the CDR3 is TGTGCCAGCAACGGACAGTTCATGAACACTGAAGCTTTCTTT.

The chain couples TRBV27 to TRBJ2-2, with TRBD2 identical over 11 bases. Germline lookup yields CDR1 MNHEY and CDR2 SMNVEV (reference sequence). Trimming took 5 bases from V and 5 from J; bases not matched to a gene: 4. CDR3 length equals 15 residues. CDR3 sequence: CASSLLAGVTGELFF. The CDR3 nucleotides read TGTGCCAGCAGTCTACTAGCGGGGGTAACCGGGGAGCTGTTTTTT.

The chain joins TRBV2 to TRBJ2-1; 10 positions agree with TRBD1. The CDR3 runs 14 residues. Germline CDR1 is SNHLY and CDR2 is FYNNEI. Unmatched junction bases numbered 9, after V lost 6 bases and J lost 10 bases. The chain's CDR3 is CASSTGTGAWEQFF. Here the CDR3 DNA reads TGTGCCAGCAGCACCGGGACAGGGGCGTGGGAGCAGTTCTTC.

This clone was detected once. The V gene is TRBV2, the J gene TRBJ1-3; weak D call: TRBD1 (6 bases). The V gene lost 7 bases and the J gene lost 0 bases, with 13 bases spanning the gap. CDR3 length equals 15 residues. Looked up from germline, CDR1 is SNHLY and CDR2 is FYNNEI. CDR3 DNA sequence: TGTGCCAGCACTCCGGACAGTAGCTCTGGAAACACCATATATTTT. Its protein is CASTPDSSSGNTIYF.

The CDR3 DNA is TGTGCCAGCGGGGACAGAGGCTATGGCTACACCTTC. Translating gives CASGDRGYGYTF. V is TRBV5-8 and J is TRBJ1-2; 7 bases map to TRBD1. The CDR3 is made up of 12 amino acids. CDR1 and CDR2 (germline): SGHTS, YDEGEE. J lost 4 bases, V lost 7 bases, and 4 bases had no gene match.

This clone was observed a single time. CDR3 nucleotide sequence: TGTGCCAGCAGCTCCGTTCAGGCAGATACGCAGTATTTT. Translated: CASSSVQADTQYF. The rearrangement joins TRBV3-1 (or the pseudogene TRBV3-2) to TRBJ2-3, with D hard to call. Trimming pared 5 bases from V and 4 bases from J, leaving 10 bases between. The CDR3 spans 13 residues. Germline V gene sequence: CDR1 LGHDT, CDR2 YNNKEL (reference sequence).

This clone was seen a few times. This rearrangement joins TRBV6-5 to TRBJ1-1; D gene uncertain. There are 13 residues in the CDR3. Germline CDR1 MNHEY, CDR2 SVGAGI. V was pared by 7 bases and J by 5 bases, with 14 bases between. CDR3 in amino acids: CASTLGMWTEAFF. The CDR3 nucleotides are TGTGCCAGCACACTAGGGATGTGGACTGAAGCTTTCTTT.

V is TRBV7-9 and J is TRBJ1-1; 10 positions match TRBD1. The CDR3 has 14 residues. V was pared by 4 bases and J by 6 bases, with 5 bases of the junction left unmatched. CDR1 and CDR2 from the germline V gene are SEHNR and FQNEAQ (reference sequence). CDR3 loop: CASSWTGGEAEAFF. The CDR3 DNA reads TGTGCCAGCAGCTGGACAGGGGGTGAGGCTGAAGCTTTCTTT.

The J gene is TRBJ2-5, the V gene TRBV24-1; no reliable D call. V lost 2 bases, J lost 4 bases, and 7 bases lay in between. The length of the CDR3 is 13 residues. Germline V gives CDR1 KGHDR, CDR2 SFDVKD. The CDR3 sequence: CATSDSGLETQYF. In DNA, the CDR3 is TGTGCCACCAGTGATTCTGGGCTAGAGACCCAGTACTTC.

The J gene is TRBJ1-3, the V gene TRBV5-4, with 7 bases fitting TRBD1. V lost 2 bases, J lost 3 bases, and 5 bases stayed unmatched. This CDR3 spans 15 amino acids. Germline CDR1 reads SGHNT; CDR2 reads YYREEE (reference sequence). The CDR3 region has the DNA TGTGCCAGCAGCTTAGGGGGCGCGGGTGGAAACACCATATATTTT. It encodes CASSLGGAGGNTIYF. Looking up the rest from reference TRBV5-4 and TRBJ1-3 gives the full variable domain: ETGVTQSPTHLIKTRGQQVTLRCSSQSGHNTVSWYQQALGQGPQFIFQYYREEENGRGNFPPRFSGLQFPNYSSELNVNALELDDSALYLCASSLGGAGGNTIYFGEGSWLTVV.

The rearrangement links TRBV14 to TRBJ2-7; 7 positions match TRBD1. Trimming took 3 bases from V and 6 from J; bases not matched to a gene: 5. CDR3 length equals 13 residues. Germline CDR1 and CDR2: SGHDN and FVKESK. Written as DNA, the CDR3 is TGTGCCAGCAGCCACCAACAGGGGACCGAGCAGTACTTC. It codes for CASSHQQGTEQYF.

V and J are TRBV7-9 and TRBJ2-1; 11 bases agree with TRBD2. The CDR3 runs 16 residues. V was pared by 1 base and J by 6 bases, with 5 bases of the junction left unmatched. Looked up from germline, CDR1 is SEHNR and CDR2 is FQNEAQ (reference sequence). CDR3 bases: TGTGCCAGCAGCTTAGACACTAGCGGGGGCTTCAATGAGCAGTTCTTC. Translation gives CASSLDTSGGFNEQFF.

The chain joins TRBV11-3 to TRBJ2-5; 8 nucleotides match TRBD2. The trim removed 2 bases at V and 5 bases at J, leaving 4 bases unmatched. CDR3 size: 14 residues. Germline V gene data show CDR1 as SGHNT and CDR2 as YENEEA. The CDR3 protein is CASSLTAGGETQYF. CDR3 nucleotide sequence: TGTGCCAGCAGCTTAACCGCGGGGGGTGAGACCCAGTACTTC.

CDR3 DNA sequence: TGTGCCAGCAGGGCGGAGGGCAGGGGGCAGGAGACCCAGTACTTC. Residues: CASRAEGRGQETQYF. V and J are TRBV28 and TRBJ2-5; 8 bases agree with TRBD1. Trimming removed 6 bases from V and 5 bases from J; junction bases left unmatched: 11. The CDR3 is 15 residues long. The germline CDR1 and CDR2 sequences are MDHEN and SYDVKM.

As to this clone: An end of the junction does not agree with germline; a read error may underlie this. The J gene is TRBJ2-2, the V gene TRBV19, with 7 bases identical to TRBD1. CDR1 is LNHDA and CDR2 is SQIVND in the germline V gene (reference sequence). The CDR3 runs 15 residues. CDR3: CASSVEQGYTGELFF. In DNA form, the CDR3 reads TGTGCCAGTAGTGTAGAACAGGGGTACACCGGGGAGCTGTTTTTT.

The chain carries TRBV30 and TRBJ2-5; 7 bases are shared with TRBD2. This CDR3 has 13 residues. V lost 3 bases, J lost 2 bases, and 3 bases stayed unmatched. CDR1 and CDR2 from the germline V gene are GTSNPN and SVGIG (reference sequence). The CDR3 is CAWSLGGQETQYF. CDR3 nucleotides: TGTGCCTGGAGCCTCGGGGGGCAAGAGACCCAGTACTTC.

The CDR3 DNA is TGTGCCAGCAGCGTAGGTTCGGATTCGGGTACTGAAGCTTTCTTT. The encoded protein is CASSVGSDSGTEAFF. The V gene is TRBV9, the J gene TRBJ1-1; D gene uncertain. This CDR3 is built from 15 residues. The germline V gene has CDR1 SGDLS and CDR2 YYNGEE. The ends were cut back, 0 bases at V and 5 bases at J, with 14 bases in the middle.

V is TRBV11-2 and J is TRBJ2-7; D call uncertain. The germline V gene encodes CDR1 SGHAT and CDR2 FQNNGV. Trimming pared 4 bases from V and 1 base from J, leaving 11 bases between. The CDR3 sequence is 14 residues long. This CDR3 reads CASSSVGPSYEQYF. The CDR3 DNA is TGTGCCAGCAGCTCGGTTGGGCCGTCCTACGAGCAGTACTTC.